These 18 T cell receptor beta chains were sequenced from one sample in a study of cytomegalovirus exposure and HLA in healthy donors. The protocol was immunoSEQ multiplex PCR, while the TCRdb copy is restricted to in-frame clones and leaves out a portion. This sample has about 73,000 clones, with about 90% found just once. Sequencing input: PBMCs. The receptors were gathered from a woman under 30 in good health and CMV-seropositive.

A single count supports this clone. This chain uses TRBV9 with TRBJ2-5; 11 bases are a match to TRBD2. Germline values: CDR1 SGDLS, CDR2 YYNGEE. V was clipped by 5 bases and J by 2 bases; unmatched bases: 11. The CDR3 covers 17 residues. The CDR3 DNA is TGTGCCAGCAGAACCCCGACTAGCGGGGCCTTGCAAGAGACCCAGTACTTC. This encodes CASRTPTSGALQETQYF.

This clone appeared once. The chain is built from TRBV6-1 and TRBJ1-3, with unresolved D. Trimming stripped 4 bases from V and 4 bases from J, with 11 bases between. Per the germline V gene, CDR1 is MNHNS and CDR2 is SASEGT. CDR3 length: 14 amino acids. The CDR3 spells CASSASIEGNTIYF. Here the CDR3 DNA reads TGTGCCAGCAGTGCGTCTATCGAGGGAAACACCATATATTTT.

This clone qualifies as medium-sized. This chain connects TRBV6-4 to TRBJ2-1; the match to TRBD2 covers 8 bases. The CDR3 has 15 amino acids. From germline, CDR1 is MRHNA and CDR2 SNTAGT. With V trimmed by 3 bases and J by 6 bases, 7 bases remained unmatched. CDR3: CASSEGLGGVNEQFF. As DNA, the CDR3 is TGTGCCAGCAGTGAGGGACTAGGGGGGGTCAATGAGCAGTTCTTC.

The rearrangement joins TRBV7-8 to TRBJ2-1; 8 nucleotides align to TRBD1. Germline trimming cut 8 bases from V and 7 bases from J; bases unmatched to any gene: 4. The CDR3 covers 12 residues. CDR1 and CDR2 from the germline V gene are SGHVS and FQNEAQ. The DNA for the CDR3 is TGTGCCAGCGGGACAGGAACTAATGAGCAGTTCTTC. Amino acid sequence: CASGTGTNEQFF.

This clone was seen a handful of times. The rearrangement links TRBV4-2 to TRBJ2-7, with 7 bases matching TRBD1. V shed 0 bases and J 0 bases; nucleotides not matched to a gene: 5. The CDR3 runs 16 residues. Germline V gene data show CDR1 as LGHNA and CDR2 as YNFKEQ. This CDR3 is CASSQDRGTASYEQYF. The CDR3, as DNA: TGTGCCAGCAGCCAAGATAGAGGGACAGCCTCCTACGAGCAGTACTTC.

The J gene is TRBJ1-2, the V gene TRBV6-5; TRBD1 aligns across 10 bases. V trimming: 5 bases; J trimming: 12 bases; junction bases outside the gene matches: 3. CDR1 is MNHEY, CDR2 SVGAGI, per germline. CDR3 length: 11 residues. This chain's CDR3 is CASSPGQGDTF. The CDR3 nucleotides read TGTGCCAGCAGTCCCGGACAGGGGGACACCTTC.

This chain links TRBV30 with TRBJ1-2, with TRBD1 as a possible D gene (5 bases). The CDR3 runs 11 residues. Germline V gene data show CDR1 as GTSNPN and CDR2 as SVGIG (reference sequence). The V and J ends lost 4 bases and 4 bases respectively, with 7 bases between them. The CDR3: CAWTRAYGYTF. The CDR3 region has the DNA TGTGCCTGGACCAGGGCCTATGGCTACACCTTC. Filled out from reference TRBV30 and TRBJ1-2, the complete variable domain reads SQTIHQWPATLVQPVGSPLSLECTVEGTSNPNLYWYRQAAGRGLQLLFYSVGIGQISSEVPQNLSASRPQDRQFILSSKKLLLSDSGFYLCAWTRAYGYTFGSGTRLTVV.

This clone has just one count. This chain connects TRBV10-3 to TRBJ2-1; D ambiguous. Germline V gene data show CDR1 as ENHRY and CDR2 as SYGVKD. V dropped 11 bases and J dropped 9 bases, with 14 bases sitting between them. The CDR3 extends over 11 amino acids. CDR3 loop: CALNRVIEQFF. DNA of the CDR3: TGTGCCTTAAACCGGGTGATTGAGCAGTTCTTC.

The chain recombines TRBV7-2 with TRBJ1-1; D uncertain. The CDR3 runs 15 residues. CDR1 is SGHTA, CDR2 FQGNSA, per germline. Trimming shortened V by 4 bases and J by 4 bases, and 16 bases separated the two germline ends. CDR3 region: CASSSTQVIRTEAFF. CDR3 in DNA: TGTGCCAGCAGCTCGACGCAGGTAATTCGCACTGAAGCTTTCTTT.

This clone was observed a few times. The CDR3 loop reads CASSPRPSGAYEQYF. DNA of the CDR3: TGTGCCAGCAGCCCACGTCCTAGCGGAGCCTACGAGCAGTACTTC. The gene calls are TRBV6-6 and TRBJ2-7; 7 nucleotides match TRBD2. Trimming removed 6 bases from V and 2 bases from J; junction bases left unmatched: 10. CDR1 MNHNY and CDR2 SVGAGI come from the germline V gene (reference sequence). The CDR3 spans 15 residues.

This chain uses TRBV6-1 with TRBJ1-5; 10 bases match TRBD1. Germline V CDR1 and CDR2: MNHNS, SASEGT. The CDR3 sequence is 17 residues long. V lost 2 bases to trimming and J lost 2 bases; unmatched junction nucleotides: 6. The CDR3 loop reads CASSESPTGGGNQPQHF. In nucleotides, the CDR3 is TGTGCCAGCAGTGAATCGCCGACAGGGGGCGGCAATCAGCCCCAGCATTTT.

V is TRBV6-1 and J is TRBJ2-7; D may be TRBD2 (5 bases). V lost 4 bases and J 1 base, leaving 11 bases between the germline ends. Germline CDR1 and CDR2: MNHNS and SASEGT. The CDR3 is made up of 14 amino acids. The CDR3 region is CASSADLHSYEQYF. The CDR3 DNA is TGTGCCAGCAGTGCGGACTTGCATTCCTACGAGCAGTACTTC.

CDR3 region: CASSPPQREGANIQYF. The DNA for the CDR3 is TGTGCCAGCTCACCACCTCAGCGGGAGGGTGCAAACATTCAGTACTTC. The chain links TRBV18 to TRBJ2-4; TRBD2 aligns across 10 bases. J gave up 6 bases and V 0 bases, and 5 bases lay outside the gene matches. In germline, CDR1 is KGHSH, CDR2 LQKENI. The CDR3 runs to 16 residues. Combining the CDR3 with reference TRBV18 and TRBJ2-4 gives the whole variable domain NAGVMQNPRHLVRRRGQEARLRCSPMKGHSHVYWYRQLPEEGLKFMVYLQKENIIDESGMPKERFSAEFPKEGPSILRIQQVVRGDSAAYFCASSPPQREGANIQYFGAGTRLSVL.

V and J are TRBV19 and TRBJ2-7; maybe TRBD1 (6 bases). This CDR3 is built from 14 residues. Trimming shortened V by 8 bases and J by 0 bases, and 14 bases separated the two germline ends. The germline CDR1 and CDR2 sequences are LNHDA and SQIVND (reference sequence). CDR3 in amino acids: CASSGTPGSYEQYF. CDR3 DNA: TGTGCCAGTTCCGGGACACCCGGCTCCTACGAGCAGTACTTC.

The V call is TRBV10-2, the J call TRBJ2-2, with D perhaps matching TRBD2 (6 bases). CDR3 length: 13 residues. In germline, CDR1 is WSHSY, CDR2 SAAADI. Trimming removed 2 bases from V and 6 bases from J, with 7 bases in between. The CDR3 protein is CASSERESGELFF. The CDR3 nucleotides are TGCGCCAGCAGTGAGCGGGAGTCCGGGGAGCTGTTTTTT.

This chain connects TRBV5-1 to TRBJ1-4, with 10 bases fitting TRBD1. Germline V CDR1 and CDR2: SGHRS, YFSETQ. This CDR3 has 12 amino acids. This CDR3 is CATDRGSEKLFF. DNA for the CDR3: TGCGCGACGGACAGGGGGTCTGAAAAACTGTTTTTT.

This rearrangement joins TRBV23-1 to TRBJ2-7; D unclear. TRBV23-1 is annotated as an ORF whose role is uncertain. This CDR3 region has 14 residues. The germline V and J ends were trimmed by 4 bases and 6 bases, with 16 bases remaining between them. CDR3 DNA sequence: TGCGCCAGCAGTCCACGCCATTCACTTATCGAGCAGTACTTC. This translates into CASSPRHSLIEQYF.

The rearrangement links TRBV15 to TRBJ2-1, with 9 bases lining up with TRBD2. Trimming removed 1 base from V and 1 base from J; junction bases left unmatched: 5. Germline V gene lookup returns CDR1 LNHNV and CDR2 YYDKDF (reference sequence). The CDR3 has 17 residues. In nucleotides, the CDR3 is TGTGCCACCAGCAGAGTCCTAGCGGGAAAGTCCTACAATGAGCAGTTCTTC. This codes for CATSRVLAGKSYNEQFF. The full variable domain, in which reference TRBV15 and TRBJ2-1 provide the parts outside the CDR3, is DAMVIQNPRYQVTQFGKPVTLSCSQTLNHNVMYWYQQKSSQAPKLLFHYYDKDFNNEADTPDNFQSRRPNTSFCFLDIRSPGLGDTAMYLCATSRVLAGKSYNEQFFGPGTRLTVL.